This TCR beta chain was found in a study of blood T cells in healthy people across ages. V gave up 0 bases and J gave up 5 bases, with 7 bases separating them. Germline V gene data show CDR1 as DFQATT and CDR2 as SNEGSKA (reference sequence). The CDR3 is made up of 12 amino acids. Using a J-beta primer mix together with a sample-barcoded 5' primer, a second PCR was run for 7 to 11 cycles. MiXCR was run by TCRdb on the 5' RACE reads, yielding one entry per CDR3 protein. The sample contains more than 750,000 distinct CDR3 sequences, approximately 32% of which appear only once. The table lists this clonotype with a few counts. These data are also associated with another study on T cells of mothers and their children. In that study: All RNA that had been extracted was used for cDNA synthesis at approximately 1.5 ug per 15 ul.

Source material: blood. The receptor was isolated from a woman aged 40-49 years in good health. The chain employs TRBV20-1 and TRBJ1-2; maybe TRBD1 (5 bases). The CDR3 here is CSARETEYGYTF. For the CDR3, the DNA is TGCAGTGCTAGAGAGACAGAATATGGCTACACCTTC.